This T cell receptor beta chain was identified in a study of blood T cell repertoires in COVID-19. Across the study: The United States, Italy and Spain were the sources of the acute and convalescent COVID-19 samples.

TCRdb's table, derived via immunoSEQ multiplex PCR, lists solely in-frame clones and lacks some. This sample has under 150,000 clones, with about 88% found just once. Losses at the gene ends were 4 bases for V and 5 bases for J; bases not matched to a gene: 2. CDR3 size: 13 residues. Germline V gives CDR1 SGHTA, CDR2 FQGNSA. The TCR was taken from a man aged 45-65 years with active COVID-19. Sequencing used peripheral blood. The V and J genes are TRBV7-2 and TRBJ2-1; 7 bases line up with TRBD1. Written as DNA, the CDR3 is TGTGCCAGCAGCTGGACAGGTAACAATGAGCAGTTCTTC. It encodes CASSWTGNNEQFF.